This TCR beta chain appears in the sequencing data of a study of blood T cell repertoires in COVID-19. Study-wide background: T cells, B-cell-depleted T cells, or PBMCs provided the cDNA or gDNA that served as material.

Everyone who took part was roughly 18 to 95 years old, and they came from about two dozen US areas. Participant reports of clinical history set cohort assignment. The repertoire was sequenced with immunoSEQ multiplex PCR; TCRdb's copy has only in-frame clones and lacks some. The sample includes roughly 170,000 clones, 82% of them seen just once. CDR1 and CDR2 (germline): GTSNPN, SVGIG (reference sequence). V was trimmed by 3 bases and J by 4 bases, leaving 19 bases between them. The CDR3 spans 15 residues. Sequenced material: PBMCs or T cells enriched from blood (not recorded which). The receptor's source is a man between 60 and 75 years old who had recovered from COVID-19. This sequence joins TRBV30 and TRBJ2-7, with no clear D. The CDR3 bases are TGTGCCTGGAGCTTAACAGTCCCCCGACCTTACGAGCAGTACTTC. The encoded protein is CAWSLTVPRPYEQYF.